The clone carrying this TCR beta chain was picked up a small number of times. The CDR3 runs 17 residues. V shed 4 bases and J 3 bases; nucleotides not matched to a gene: 7. Germline V gene sequence: CDR1 SGHTA, CDR2 FQGNSA. This sample was included in a study of regulatory T cells in long-lasting Graves disease. CDR3-region Arm-PCR and iRepertoire HTBI primers produced the TCR beta libraries. MiXCR was run by TCRdb on the multiplex PCR reads, yielding one entry per CDR3 protein. The sample lists some 490,000 distinct CDR3 sequences; around 11% were seen once. Time point of the sample: newly diagnosed GD, antithyroid drugs for less than 3 months. The TCR library used RNA extracted from PBMCs. Another study also made use of these data, one on T cells in Graves' hyperthyroidism and ophthalmopathy.

This TCR came from a woman aged 25 to 39 with Graves disease. The input for sequencing was peripheral blood mononuclear cells (PBMCs), taken at new diagnosis, from a patient treated with antithyroid drugs. This chain links TRBV7-2 with TRBJ2-2; 11 bases are a match to TRBD2. The CDR3 DNA sequence: TGTGCCAGCAGCTACGCCGGGACTAGCGGAGACACCGGGGAGCTGTTTTTT. This encodes CASSYAGTSGDTGELFF.